These 21 T cell receptor beta chains came from one sample sequenced in a study of blood T cell repertoires in COVID-19. Profiled with immunoSEQ multiplex PCR; TCRdb holds only in-frame clones, not every one. The sample consists of 50,000 to 55,000 clones, approximately 92% of them appearing once. The sample consisted of peripheral blood. Receptors originate from a man aged 60-69 years with active COVID-19.

The J gene is TRBJ2-5, the V gene TRBV27; no clear D. Germline values: CDR1 MNHEY, CDR2 SMNVEV (reference sequence). This CDR3 is built from 13 residues. Trimming left V 3 bases short and J 5 bases short, with 10 bases between. The CDR3 sequence is CASSFAIRETQYF. As DNA, the CDR3 is TGTGCCAGCAGTTTTGCCATTCGGGAGACCCAGTACTTC.

This sequence joins TRBV7-2 and TRBJ2-4; D is unresolved. CDR3 length equals 12 residues. The V gene's germline CDR1 is SGHTA and CDR2 FQGNSA. Trimming removed 5 bases from V and 2 bases from J, with 4 bases in between. CDR3 sequence reads: CASSPSKNIQYF. The CDR3 DNA is TGTGCCAGCAGCCCCTCCAAAAACATTCAGTACTTC.

The V gene is TRBV2, the J gene TRBJ1-6; TRBD1 agrees at 7 bases. The V gene's germline CDR1 is SNHLY and CDR2 FYNNEI. Trimming removed 6 bases from V and 4 bases from J; junction bases left unmatched: 6. The CDR3 consists of 15 residues. CDR3 DNA sequence: TGTGCCAGCAGGACGACAGGGCTTTATAATTCACCCCTCCACTTT. Its protein product is CASRTTGLYNSPLHF.

The chain combines TRBV4-3 with TRBJ2-3, with 11 bases that match TRBD2. J gave up 2 bases and V 4 bases, and 2 bases lay outside the gene matches. The CDR3 consists of 15 residues. The germline V gene encodes CDR1 LGHNA and CDR2 YSLEER. Here the CDR3 reads CASSLGLADTDTQYF. As DNA, the CDR3 is TGCGCCAGCAGCCTGGGACTAGCGGACACAGATACGCAGTATTTT.

The chain links TRBV19 to TRBJ1-1, with 7 bases fitting TRBD1. With V trimmed by 2 bases and J by 0 bases, 6 bases remained unmatched. From germline, CDR1 is LNHDA and CDR2 SQIVND (reference sequence). This CDR3 has 16 residues. DNA for the CDR3: TGTGCCAGTAGTATAAAGGGGGCCTTCATGAACACTGAAGCTTTCTTT. Translating it yields CASSIKGAFMNTEAFF. Combining the CDR3 with reference TRBV19 and TRBJ1-1 gives the whole variable domain DGGITQSPKYLFRKEGQNVTLSCEQNLNHDAMYWYRQDPGQGLRLIYYSQIVNDFQKGDIAEGYSVSREKKESFPLTVTSAQKNPTAFYLCASSIKGAFMNTEAFFGQGTRLTVV.

The chain links TRBV11-3 to TRBJ1-1; no firm D call. The V gene lost 1 base and the J gene lost 6 bases, with 9 bases spanning the gap. CDR3 length equals 13 residues. Germline loops: CDR1 SGHNT, CDR2 YENEEA. The CDR3 sequence: CASSLGHRAEAFF. The CDR3 DNA reads as TGTGCCAGCAGCTTAGGTCATCGAGCTGAAGCTTTCTTT. Together with reference TRBV11-3 and TRBJ1-1, the CDR3 gives the full variable domain: EAGVVQSPRYKIIEKKQPVAFWCNPISGHNTLYWYLQNLGQGPELLIRYENEEAVDDSQLPKDRFSAERLKGVDSTLKIQPAELGDSAVYLCASSLGHRAEAFFGQGTRLTVV.

J is TRBJ2-3 and V is TRBV5-8, with 7 bases aligning to TRBD1. Trimming removed 0 bases from V and 6 bases from J; junction bases left unmatched: 10. This CDR3 comprises 16 residues. The germline V gene has CDR1 SGHTS and CDR2 YDEGEE. CDR3 loop: CASSLAATGRGDTQYF. Written as DNA, the CDR3 is TGTGCCAGCAGCTTGGCCGCGACAGGGCGTGGGGATACGCAGTATTTT.

The chain joins TRBV5-1 to TRBJ2-7, with 10 bases that match TRBD2. This CDR3 is built from 15 residues. Germline lookup yields CDR1 SGHRS and CDR2 YFSETQ. V lost 4 bases to trimming and J lost 9 bases; unmatched junction nucleotides: 13. CDR3 sequence (DNA): TGCGCCAGCAGCCGAGGGTCTAGCGGGAGTTGGGGGCAGTACTTC. Amino acid sequence: CASSRGSSGSWGQYF.

The chain recombines TRBV7-9 with TRBJ1-2; TRBD1 matches 7 bases. The CDR3 has 14 amino acids. With 1 base clipped from V and 6 bases from J, the junction kept 5 bases outside the gene matches. Germline lookup yields CDR1 SEHNR and CDR2 FQNEAQ (reference sequence). CDR3 in DNA: TGTGCCAGCAGCTTAGATTCAGGGGGGAATGGCTACACCTTC. Its translation is CASSLDSGGNGYTF.

The chain recombines TRBV7-2 with TRBJ2-5; tentative D call: TRBD1 (6 bases). The CDR3 consists of 14 residues. In germline, CDR1 is SGHTA, CDR2 FQGNSA. V was clipped by 5 bases and J by 3 bases, with 13 bases between them. CDR3 loop: CASSPDRVKETQYF. In DNA form, the CDR3 reads TGTGCCAGCAGCCCGGACAGAGTAAAAGAGACCCAGTACTTC.

The gene calls are TRBV28 and TRBJ2-1; 9 bases match TRBD2. CDR1 is MDHEN and CDR2 is SYDVKM in the germline V gene. This CDR3 has 18 residues. V shed 1 base and J 5 bases; nucleotides not matched to a gene: 12. This CDR3 reads CASSLFNWGLAGNNEQFF. Written as DNA, the CDR3 is TGTGCCAGCAGTTTATTTAATTGGGGTCTAGCGGGGAACAATGAGCAGTTCTTC.

The sample holds one count of this clone. The rearrangement links TRBV12-3 or TRBV12-4 to TRBJ2-7; no clear D gene. CDR3 length equals 12 residues. The germline V and J ends were trimmed by 5 bases and 2 bases, with 7 bases remaining between them. The CDR3: CASSPRAYEQYF. CDR3 bases: TGTGCCAGCAGTCCTCGAGCCTACGAGCAGTACTTC.

The chain recombines TRBV6-5 with TRBJ2-7; possible D gene TRBD2, 5 bases. This CDR3 region has 15 residues. Germline V gives CDR1 MNHEY, CDR2 SVGAGI. V gave up 5 bases and J gave up 2 bases, with 16 bases separating them. Written as DNA, the CDR3 is TGTGCCAGCAGTCCAAACCCAAACGGGGCCTACGAGCAGTACTTC. Protein product: CASSPNPNGAYEQYF.

CDR3 bases: TGTGCCAGCTCACCAGACAGTTCCTACGAGCAGTACTTC. This gives the protein CASSPDSSYEQYF. The rearrangement uses TRBV18 and TRBJ2-7; D might be TRBD1 (5 bases). Germline CDR1 and CDR2: KGHSH and LQKENI. The germline V and J ends were trimmed by 2 bases and 1 base, with 6 bases remaining between them. The CDR3 sequence is 13 residues long.

The chain combines TRBV30 with TRBJ1-5, with TRBD1 matching 10 bases. From germline, CDR1 is GTSNPN and CDR2 SVGIG (reference sequence). With 5 bases clipped from V and 6 bases from J, the junction kept 7 bases outside the gene matches. The CDR3 extends over 14 amino acids. The CDR3 loop is CAWGRDRGGQPQHF. CDR3 coding DNA: TGTGCCTGGGGGAGGGACAGGGGAGGTCAGCCCCAGCATTTT.

The chain is built from TRBV5-6 and TRBJ2-5; 8 bases are a match to TRBD1. V dropped 4 bases and J dropped 4; count of bases not matched to a gene: 12. Germline assignment: CDR1 SGHDT and CDR2 YYEEEE. There are 16 residues in the CDR3. CDR3 amino acids: CASSGRTGPSVETQYF. CDR3 nucleotide sequence: TGTGCCAGCAGCGGACGGACAGGGCCTAGCGTAGAGACCCAGTACTTC.

The chain links TRBV5-1 to TRBJ1-1; 8 bases match TRBD1. V dropped 0 bases and J dropped 3; count of bases not matched to a gene: 4. Germline V gene lookup returns CDR1 SGHRS and CDR2 YFSETQ. The CDR3 is 15 residues long. The CDR3 is CASSLVPGGDTEAFF. The CDR3 bases are TGCGCCAGCAGCTTGGTACCAGGGGGCGACACTGAAGCTTTCTTT.

This clone was observed a few times. The V gene is TRBV14, the J gene TRBJ1-5; D remains ambiguous. Germline-derived CDR1 and CDR2 are SGHDN and FVKESK. The CDR3 loop spans 15 amino acids. Deletions cut 2 bases from V and 6 bases from J, with 14 bases between. CDR3 DNA sequence: TGTGCCAGCAGCCAATTTGTCGGGATCTGTCAGCCCCAGCATTTT. This encodes CASSQFVGICQPQHF.

As for this clone: The junction and the germline gene differ at one end; a read error may be behind it. The V gene is TRBV7-7, the J gene TRBJ2-1, with a possible D match to TRBD1 (6 bases). The CDR3 is 14 amino acids. CDR1 is SSHAT, CDR2 FNYEAQ, per germline (reference sequence). The CDR3 reads CASTPEFGGGEQFF. CDR3 in DNA: TGTGCTAGCACCCCAGAGTTTGGGGGCGGCGAGCAGTTCTTC.

In DNA form, the CDR3 reads TGTGCCAGCAGTTTGCAGCGGACTAGCGGGAGGGCCTACGAGCAGTACTTC. It encodes CASSLQRTSGRAYEQYF. The rearrangement joins TRBV27 to TRBJ2-7; the match to TRBD2 covers 15 bases. Germline V gene sequence: CDR1 MNHEY, CDR2 SMNVEV (reference sequence). The CDR3 length is 17 residues. V gave up 3 bases and J gave up 2 bases; unmatched junction bases: 5.

To note about this clone: Other nucleotide sequences in the sample specify the same CDR3. The gene calls are TRBV7-2 and TRBJ2-7; 11 nucleotides match TRBD2. The CDR3 extends over 14 amino acids. Per germline, CDR1 SGHTA and CDR2 FQGNSA. The V and J ends lost 1 base and 4 bases, in that order; junction bases with no gene match: 0. CDR3 bases: TGTGCCAGCAGCTTAGTAGCGGGAGGGTACGAGCAGTACTTC. Translating it yields CASSLVAGGYEQYF.